This T cell receptor (beta chain) was sequenced in a study of blood T cell repertoires in COVID-19. Study at large: From T cells, B-cell-depleted T cells, or PBMCs came the material, which was cDNA or gDNA.

Data came from immunoSEQ multiplex PCR; TCRdb stores just in-frame clones and leaves some out. The sample consists of roughly 230,000 clones, 65% to 85% of them appearing once. Trimming left V 10 bases short and J 3 bases short, with 14 bases between. The CDR3 extends over 13 amino acids. This clonotype was sampled from a man in his fifties or sixties with active or convalescent COVID-19. Sequenced sample: peripheral blood. The chain carries TRBV5-3 and TRBJ1-5, with no clear D. TRBV5-3 is known as an ORF, though its function is uncertain. In DNA, the CDR3 is TGTGCCCACTTCCCAGGCTCCAATCAGCCCCAGCATTTT. This encodes CAHFPGSNQPQHF.